What follows are 8 T cell receptor beta chains derived from one specimen sequenced in a study of T cell responses to AZD1222 COVID-19 vaccine. Assay: immunoSEQ multiplex PCR; the TCRdb copy retains only in-frame clones and omits some. The sample carries 170,000 or so clones, around 90% recorded once. Material: peripheral blood, obtained on day 0 of AZD1222 vaccination. Receptors were obtained from an adult in good health.

This clone was observed a handful of times. V is TRBV6-5 and J is TRBJ2-1, with D possibly matching TRBD2 (6 bases). The CDR3 runs to 15 residues. Germline CDR1 is MNHEY and CDR2 is SVGAGI. Trimming removed 2 bases at V and 6 bases at J, with 14 bases between. The DNA of the CDR3 is TGTGCCAGCAGTTACGACGGGAGTTGGGTCAATGAGCAGTTCTTC. This encodes CASSYDGSWVNEQFF.

This rearrangement joins TRBV20-1 to TRBJ1-6, with 8 positions matching TRBD1. Germline CDR1 reads DFQATT; CDR2 reads SNEGSKA (reference sequence). Losses at the gene ends were 3 bases for V and 7 bases for J; bases not matched to a gene: 8. The CDR3 consists of 15 residues. The CDR3 protein is CSASTGQGENSPLHF. CDR3 coding DNA: TGCAGTGCTAGTACTGGACAGGGTGAGAATTCACCCCTCCACTTT.

The chain has TRBV9 and TRBJ2-3; D not certain. CDR3 length: 15 amino acids. The V gene's germline CDR1 is SGDLS and CDR2 YYNGEE. Trimming shortened V by 0 bases and J by 4 bases, and 12 bases separated the two germline ends. The CDR3 sequence: CASSVGTLQSDTQYF. CDR3 nucleotide sequence: TGTGCCAGCAGCGTAGGGACCCTGCAATCAGATACGCAGTATTTT.

The rearrangement joins TRBV23-1 to TRBJ1-3; D unresolved. TRBV23-1 qualifies as an ORF whose function is uncertain. The CDR3 totals 17 residues. V dropped 8 bases and J dropped 0 bases, with 20 bases sitting between them. CDR3 amino acids: CASPGRPPHNSGNTIYF. Written as DNA, the CDR3 is TGCGCCAGCCCCGGGCGCCCACCACACAACTCTGGAAACACCATATATTTT.

The V and J genes are TRBV19 and TRBJ2-7; D is uncertain. CDR1 and CDR2 (germline): LNHDA, SQIVND (reference sequence). The CDR3 is 13 residues long. Trimming shortened V by 4 bases and J by 7 bases, and 14 bases separated the two germline ends. CDR3 DNA: TGTGCCAGTAGTACCACCCTTAGTCGTGAGCAGTACTTC. This codes for CASSTTLSREQYF.

The sample holds one count of this clone. The rearrangement uses TRBV1 and TRBJ1-5. TRBV1 is a documented pseudogene. The CDR3 extends over 18 amino acids. CDR3 in DNA: TGCACCAGCAGCCAAGTGTTGGAACGTCCTTTCCGCAATCAGCCCCAGCATTTT. Amino acid sequence: CTSSQVLERPFRNQPQHF.

This clone was picked up one time. The V and J genes are TRBV28 and TRBJ1-4; TRBD1 matches 7 bases. In germline, CDR1 is MDHEN, CDR2 SYDVKM. The CDR3 spans 16 residues. V shed 6 bases, J shed 4 bases, and the junction held 11 bases outside the gene matches. The CDR3 sequence: CASSSADRDLNEKLFF. The CDR3 DNA reads as TGTGCCAGCAGCAGCGCCGACAGGGACCTTAATGAAAAACTGTTTTTT.

The rearrangement joins TRBV6-5 to TRBJ1-1, with D unclear. The CDR3 is made up of 14 amino acids. Germline V gene sequence: CDR1 MNHEY, CDR2 SVGAGI. Trimming removed 0 bases at V and 7 bases at J, with 12 bases between. The CDR3 spells CASSYSSFTNEAFF. CDR3 DNA sequence: TGTGCCAGCAGTTACTCGAGCTTCACGAATGAAGCTTTCTTT.